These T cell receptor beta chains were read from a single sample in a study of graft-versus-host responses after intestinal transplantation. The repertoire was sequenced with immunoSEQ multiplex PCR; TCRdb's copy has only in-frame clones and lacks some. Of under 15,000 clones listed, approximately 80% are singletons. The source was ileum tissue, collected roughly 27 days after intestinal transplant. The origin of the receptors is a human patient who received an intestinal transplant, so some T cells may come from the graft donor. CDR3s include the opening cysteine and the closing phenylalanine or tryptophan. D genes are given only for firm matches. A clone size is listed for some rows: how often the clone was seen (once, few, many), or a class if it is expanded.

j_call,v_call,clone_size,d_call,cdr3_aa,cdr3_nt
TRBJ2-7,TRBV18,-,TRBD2,CASSPQTSGGYEQYF,TGTGCCAGCTCACCGCAGACTAGCGGGGGGTACGAGCAGTACTTC
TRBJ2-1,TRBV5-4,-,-,CASSLDRVWGLETQFF,TGTGCCAGCAGCTTGGACAGGGTTTGGGGTTTAGAAACGCAGTTCTTC
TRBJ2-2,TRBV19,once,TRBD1,CASSIDPAGGRSGELFF,TGTGCCAGTAGTATAGATCCAGCAGGGGGTCGATCCGGGGAGCTGTTTTTT
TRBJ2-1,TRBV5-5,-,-,CASSLGGGNSYNEQFF,TGTGCCAGCAGCTTGGGGGGAGGCAATAGCTACAATGAGCAGTTCTTC
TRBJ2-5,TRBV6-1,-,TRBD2,CASSEAGTSGRIRQETQYF,TGTGCCAGCAGTGAAGCTGGGACTAGCGGGCGGATCCGCCAAGAGACCCAGTACTTC
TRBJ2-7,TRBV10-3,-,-,CAISEGSPYEQYF,TGTGCCATCAGTGAGGGGAGCCCATACGAGCAGTACTTC
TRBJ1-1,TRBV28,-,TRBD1,CASSLFGTDTEAFF,TGTGCCAGCAGTTTATTTGGGACAGACACTGAAGCTTTCTTT
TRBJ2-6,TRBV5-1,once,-,CASSLSLSGANVLTF,TGCGCCAGCAGCCTAAGTCTTTCCGGGGCCAACGTCCTGACTTTC
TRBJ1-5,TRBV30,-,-,CAWSVRSGGSNQPQHF,TGTGCCTGGAGTGTACGTTCCGGGGGTAGCAATCAGCCCCAGCATTTT
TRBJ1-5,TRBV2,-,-,CASSRTGNPYQPQHF,TGTGCCAGCAGTCGGACGGGGAACCCTTATCAGCCCCAGCATTTT
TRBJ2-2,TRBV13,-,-,CASSLYREGRTGELFF,TGTGCCAGCAGCTTATACAGGGAAGGTAGGACCGGGGAGCTGTTTTTT
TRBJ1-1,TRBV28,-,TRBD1,CASHRGRVLMNTEAFF,TGTGCCAGCCACAGGGGGCGAGTCCTCATGAACACTGAAGCTTTCTTT
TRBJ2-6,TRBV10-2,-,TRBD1,CASNSGTGLSGANVLTF,TGCGCCAGCAATTCCGGGACAGGCCTCTCTGGGGCCAACGTCCTGACTTTC
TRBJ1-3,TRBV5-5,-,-,CASSLIPDTGRNTIYF,TGTGCCAGCAGCTTGATCCCGGATACAGGTCGAAACACCATATATTTT
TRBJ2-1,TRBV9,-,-,CASSLQVGAGEQFF,TGTGCCAGCAGCCTACAAGTGGGGGCTGGAGAGCAGTTCTTC
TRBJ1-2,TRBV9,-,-,CASSSTRGNYGYTF,TGTGCCAGCAGCTCGACCAGGGGAAACTATGGCTACACCTTC
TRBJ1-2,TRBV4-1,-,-,CASSQEGAGVYGYTF,TGCGCCAGCAGCCAAGAAGGGGCAGGGGTCTATGGCTACACCTTC
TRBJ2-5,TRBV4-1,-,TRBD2,CASSQEGDSGISRETQYF,TGCGCCAGCAGCCAAGAAGGGGATAGCGGGATAAGCAGGGAGACCCAGTACTTC
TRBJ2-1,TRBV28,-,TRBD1,CASRGGLLRDRVLNEQFF,TGTGCCAGCAGAGGAGGCCTCCTCCGGGACAGGGTTCTCAATGAGCAGTTCTTC
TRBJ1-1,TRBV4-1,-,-,CASSQSGRTEAFF,TGCGCCAGCAGCCAGTCCGGGAGGACTGAAGCTTTCTTT
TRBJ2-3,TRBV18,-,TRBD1,CASSGTATSSSTDTQYF,TGTGCCAGCTCCGGGACAGCAACCAGCTCTAGCACAGATACGCAGTATTTT
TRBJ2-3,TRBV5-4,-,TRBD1,CASSFPRTGHTDTQYF,TGTGCCAGCAGCTTTCCTCGGACAGGACATACAGATACGCAGTATTTT
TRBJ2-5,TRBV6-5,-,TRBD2,CASSYGGGYQETQYF,TGTGCCAGCAGTTATGGCGGGGGGTACCAAGAGACCCAGTACTTC
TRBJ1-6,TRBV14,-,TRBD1,CASSQYRGNSPLHF,TGTGCCAGCAGCCAGTACAGGGGAAATTCACCCCTCCACTTT
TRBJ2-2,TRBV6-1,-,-,CASSEYWRGGTGELFF,TGTGCCAGCAGTGAATATTGGAGGGGGGGCACCGGGGAGCTGTTTTTT
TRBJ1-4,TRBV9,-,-,CASSVGGQEANEKLFF,TGTGCCAGCAGCGTCGGCGGGCAGGAGGCTAATGAAAAACTGTTTTTT
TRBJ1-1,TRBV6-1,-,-,CASSEALLGTEAFF,TGTGCCAGCAGTGAAGCCCTACTAGGAACTGAAGCTTTCTTT